These T cell receptor beta chains were read from a single sample in a study of T cell responses to AZD1222 COVID-19 vaccine. Assay used: immunoSEQ multiplex PCR; TCRdb lists only in-frame clones, some missing. The sample yields about 130,000 clones, about 85% seen once. Here the sequenced sample was peripheral blood, taken on day 0 of AZD1222 vaccination. These receptors came from an adult in good health. The CDR3 runs from the conserved cysteine through the conserved F or W. The D gene is left open where the match is weak. Where a row states a size, it is once, few, many or the class of an expanded clone; other rows omit it.

d_call,v_call,j_call,clone_size,cdr3_aa,cdr3_nt
NA,TRBV4-2,TRBJ2-1,NA,CASSQVQGLQFF,TGTGCCAGCAGCCAAGTTCAGGGTTTGCAGTTCTTC
TRBD2,TRBV7-9,TRBJ2-3,once,CASSLELAADTQYF,TGTGCCAGCAGCTTAGAGCTAGCGGCTGATACGCAGTATTTT
TRBD2,TRBV4-1,TRBJ2-3,once,CASSPVRTSGSSTDTQYF,TGCGCCAGCAGCCCCGTACGAACTAGCGGTTCTAGCACAGATACGCAGTATTTT
NA,TRBV5-6,TRBJ2-1,NA,CASSLGLSYNEQFF,TGTGCCAGCAGCCTGGGACTCTCCTACAATGAGCAGTTCTTC
NA,TRBV18,TRBJ1-1,NA,CASSPDRGEAFF,TGTGCCAGCTCGCCAGATCGGGGGGAAGCTTTCTTT
NA,TRBV7-3,TRBJ1-1,NA,CASSPSPQDMNTEAFF,TGTGCCAGCAGCCCGAGTCCACAGGACATGAACACTGAAGCTTTCTTT
NA,TRBV30,TRBJ1-2,NA,CAVGLGYGYTF,TGTGCCGTCGGCCTAGGTTATGGCTACACCTTC
NA,TRBV7-8,TRBJ2-3,NA,CASSSRLDPSSTDTQYF,TGTGCCAGCAGCTCCCGTTTGGACCCCTCTAGCACAGATACGCAGTATTTT
NA,TRBV11-2,TRBJ1-1,NA,CASSLAPRGATEAFF,TGTGCCAGCAGCTTAGCCCCCCGGGGGGCTACTGAAGCTTTCTTT
TRBD2,TRBV27,TRBJ2-3,NA,CASSLSGVDTDTQYF,TGTGCCAGCAGTTTAAGCGGGGTGGACACAGATACGCAGTATTTT
NA,TRBV7-8,TRBJ1-2,NA,CASSPMTQSGGYTF,TGTGCCAGCAGCCCAATGACACAATCAGGGGGCTACACCTTC
TRBD1,TRBV5-5,TRBJ2-7,once,CASSLRQGVPYEQYF,TGTGCCAGCAGCTTGAGGCAGGGGGTCCCCTACGAGCAGTACTTC
TRBD2,TRBV4-1,TRBJ2-3,NA,CASSHSPPAGNTDTQYF,TGCGCCAGCAGCCATTCCCCTCCAGCGGGGAACACAGATACGCAGTATTTT
NA,TRBV18,TRBJ1-5,once,CASSPQAGDQPQHF,TGTGCCAGCTCACCTCAGGCAGGGGATCAGCCCCAGCATTTT
NA,TRBV6-2/TRBV6-3,TRBJ1-5,NA,CASSYRVNQPQHF,TGTGCCAGCAGTTACAGGGTCAATCAGCCCCAGCATTTT
NA,TRBV7-2,TRBJ1-2,NA,CASSLESYGYTF,TGTGCCAGCAGCTTAGAGAGCTATGGCTACACCTTC
NA,TRBV5-4,TRBJ2-3,NA,CASSASSDTQYF,TGTGCCAGCAGCGCTAGCTCAGATACGCAGTATTTT
TRBD1,TRBV11-2,TRBJ2-7,NA,CASSPGQWSYEQYF,TGTGCCAGCAGTCCGGGACAGTGGAGCTACGAGCAGTACTTC
NA,TRBV24-1,TRBJ1-2,NA,CATSDSQRGGSGYTF,TGTGCCACCAGTGATTCCCAGCGGGGAGGGAGTGGCTACACCTTC
NA,TRBV6-5,TRBJ1-2,NA,CASGGVQTINYGYTF,TGTGCCAGTGGGGGGGTTCAGACGATTAACTATGGCTACACCTTC
TRBD2,TRBV9,TRBJ2-1,NA,CASSVRLAGSNNEQFF,TGTGCCAGCAGCGTAAGGCTAGCGGGGAGCAACAATGAGCAGTTCTTC
NA,TRBV4-1,TRBJ2-2,once,CASKGSTGYTGELFF,TGCGCCAGCAAAGGGTCGACAGGTTACACCGGGGAGCTGTTTTTT
NA,TRBV27,TRBJ1-2,NA,CASSLTSANYGYTF,TGTGCCAGCAGTCTCACCTCGGCTAACTATGGCTACACCTTC
NA,TRBV7-9,TRBJ1-6,NA,CASSLERVLNSPLHF,TGTGCCAGCAGCCTCGAAAGGGTCTTAAATTCACCCCTCCACTTT
NA,TRBV5-8,TRBJ2-1,NA,CASSLGRASRDNEQFF,TGTGCCAGCAGCTTGGGACGGGCTAGTCGGGACAATGAGCAGTTCTTC
NA,TRBV5-4,TRBJ1-6,NA,CASSLVQGNSPLHF,TGTGCCAGCAGCTTGGTACAAGGAAATTCACCCCTCCACTTT
NA,TRBV10-3,TRBJ2-7,few,CAISSNYEQYF,TGTGCCATCAGTTCAAACTACGAGCAGTACTTC
TRBD1,TRBV5-8,TRBJ1-2,NA,CASSWEGQNYGYTF,TGTGCCAGCAGCTGGGAGGGACAGAACTATGGCTACACCTTC
TRBD2,TRBV4-3,TRBJ2-1,NA,CASSQDPAGGLNEQFF,TGCGCCAGCAGCCAAGATCCAGCGGGGGGGCTAAATGAGCAGTTCTTC
NA,TRBV6-4,TRBJ1-1,NA,CATHRTLGNTEAFF,TGTGCCACTCATCGTACGTTGGGGAACACTGAAGCTTTCTTT